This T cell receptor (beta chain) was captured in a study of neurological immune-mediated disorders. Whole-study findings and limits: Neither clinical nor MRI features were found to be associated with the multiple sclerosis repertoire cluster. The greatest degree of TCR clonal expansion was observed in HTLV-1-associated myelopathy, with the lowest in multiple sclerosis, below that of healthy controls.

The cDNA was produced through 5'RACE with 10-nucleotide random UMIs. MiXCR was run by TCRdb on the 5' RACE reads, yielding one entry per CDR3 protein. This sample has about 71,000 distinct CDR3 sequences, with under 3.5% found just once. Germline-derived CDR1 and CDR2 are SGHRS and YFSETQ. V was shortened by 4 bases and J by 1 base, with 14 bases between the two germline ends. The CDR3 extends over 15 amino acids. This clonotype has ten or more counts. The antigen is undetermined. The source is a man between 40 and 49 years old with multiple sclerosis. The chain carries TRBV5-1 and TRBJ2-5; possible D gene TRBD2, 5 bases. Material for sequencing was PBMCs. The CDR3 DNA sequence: TGCGCCAGCAGCGGCGGACTTCTACTCCAAGAGACCCAGTACTTC. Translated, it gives CASSGGLLLQETQYF.